A single sample gave rise to the 29 T cell receptor beta chains below, sequenced in a study of T cells in Graves' hyperthyroidism and ophthalmopathy. TCR beta CDR3 sequences were amplified from RNA transcripts. During a first-round RT-PCR of the TCR CDR3, the HTBI primer set was used. TCRdb independently ran MiXCR on the multiplex PCR reads; one entry per CDR3 protein. This sample has around 300,000 distinct CDR3 sequences; roughly 13% occur once, and the top ten carry 7.9%. The sample consisted of blood. These receptors all come from a woman aged 40 to 50 with Graves' hyperthyroidism.

This clonotype was observed many times. The V and J genes are TRBV13 and TRBJ2-2; D perhaps matches TRBD1 (5 bases). CDR1 and CDR2 (germline): PRHDT, FYEKMQ (reference sequence). Trimming took 4 bases from V and 0 from J, leaving 12 bases between them. This CDR3 is 16 amino acids long. CDR3 region: CASSSATVPNTGELFF. CDR3 in DNA: TGTGCCAGCAGCTCAGCGACAGTCCCGAACACCGGGGAGCTGTTTTTT. Based on the CDR3 plus reference TRBV13 and TRBJ2-2, the full variable domain is AAGVIQSPRHLIKEKRETATLKCYPIPRHDTVYWYQQGPGQDPQFLISFYEKMQSDKGSIPDRFSAQQFSDYHSELNMSSLELGDSALYFCASSSATVPNTGELFFGEGSRLTVL.

The table lists this clonotype with many counts. The genes are TRBV6-1 and TRBJ1-4; possible D gene TRBD1, 6 bases. There are 12 residues in the CDR3. Looked up from germline, CDR1 is MNHNS and CDR2 is SASEGT. V lost 6 bases to trimming and J lost 6 bases, with 8 bases between them. In DNA form, the CDR3 reads TGTGCCAGCAGAGGGGGGGATGAAAAACTGTTTTTT. It yields the protein CASRGGDEKLFF.

This clonotype has ten or more counts. The chain combines TRBV10-1 with TRBJ2-2, with a tentative D call TRBD2 (6 bases). Looked up from germline, CDR1 is WNHNN and CDR2 is SYGVQD (reference sequence). The V and J ends lost 11 bases and 3 bases respectively, with 16 bases between them. The CDR3 covers 14 residues. CDR3 sequence: CAGPGDLDTGELFF. The DNA for the CDR3 is TGCGCCGGTCCGGGGGATTTGGACACCGGGGAGCTGTTTTTT.

This clonotype was found a few times. This sequence joins TRBV2 and TRBJ1-5, with a possible D match to TRBD1 (5 bases). This CDR3 spans 17 amino acids. Germline-derived CDR1 and CDR2 are SNHLY and FYNNEI. V was trimmed by 4 bases and J by 6 bases, leaving 22 bases between them. CDR3 protein: CASSGRVGQGYGQPQHF. In DNA form, the CDR3 reads TGTGCCAGCAGTGGAAGGGTGGGGCAGGGTTATGGTCAGCCCCAGCATTTT. Full variable domain (remainder filled in from reference TRBV2 and TRBJ1-5): EPEVTQTPSHQVTQMGQEVILRCVPISNHLYFYWYRQILGQKVEFLVSFYNNEISEKSEIFDDQFSVERPDGSNFTLKIRSTKLEDSAMYFCASSGRVGQGYGQPQHFGDGTRLSIL.

The table lists this clonotype with many counts. The V gene is TRBV28, the J gene TRBJ1-2; D is unresolved. Trimming took 5 bases from V and 4 from J, leaving 14 bases between them. Germline-derived CDR1 and CDR2 are MDHEN and SYDVKM. This CDR3 comprises 14 residues. The CDR3 region is CASSTLQAVYGYTF. The CDR3 bases are TGTGCCAGCAGTACGCTCCAGGCGGTCTATGGCTACACCTTC.

This clonotype occurred many times. The rearrangement uses TRBV2 and TRBJ2-5; D unclear. CDR1 and CDR2 from the germline V gene are SNHLY and FYNNEI. The CDR3 runs to 12 residues. Trimming took off 10 bases at V and 3 bases at J, with 12 bases between the two ends. CDR3 residues: CATAWGEETQYF. In nucleotides, the CDR3 is TGTGCCACCGCCTGGGGTGAAGAGACCCAGTACTTC.

This clonotype was seen more than once but under ten times. CDR3 amino acids: CASSLAYAGGSSYNSPLHF. CDR3 DNA sequence: TGCGCCAGCAGCTTGGCCTACGCGGGCGGGAGCTCCTATAATTCACCCCTCCACTTT. The chain employs TRBV5-1 and TRBJ1-6; no firm D call. V dropped 0 bases and J dropped 0 bases, with 16 bases sitting between them. CDR3 length equals 19 residues. Germline-derived CDR1 and CDR2 are SGHRS and YFSETQ.

CDR3 amino acids: CALDRPYQETQYF. The CDR3 bases are TGTGCCTTGGACAGGCCGTACCAAGAGACCCAGTACTTC. The rearrangement joins TRBV30 to TRBJ2-5; 7 nucleotides agree with TRBD1. The CDR3 extends over 13 amino acids. The trim removed 7 bases at V and 0 bases at J, leaving 5 bases unmatched. Germline V gene sequence: CDR1 GTSNPN, CDR2 SVGIG (reference sequence).

This sequence joins TRBV19 and TRBJ1-6, with TRBD1 identical over 8 bases. CDR3 length equals 16 residues. With V trimmed by 3 bases and J by 8 bases, 9 bases remained unmatched. In germline, CDR1 is LNHDA, CDR2 SQIVND (reference sequence). CDR3 loop: CASSIRPTGGDSPLHF. CDR3 nucleotides: TGTGCCAGTAGTATTCGACCAACAGGGGGGGATTCACCCCTCCACTTT.

The sample holds a few counts of this clonotype. This chain joins TRBV19 and TRBJ2-1, with TRBD2 matching 10 bases. This CDR3 spans 16 amino acids. Germline values: CDR1 LNHDA, CDR2 SQIVND (reference sequence). Trimming took 1 base from V and 8 from J; bases not matched to a gene: 8. The CDR3 DNA is TGTGCCAGTAGTATAGGTTGGCTAGCGGGGGCCGATGAGCAGTTCTTC. It codes for CASSIGWLAGADEQFF.

This chain uses TRBV10-3 with TRBJ2-1; no firm D call. V was trimmed by 3 bases and J by 6 bases, leaving 6 bases between them. CDR1 is ENHRY, CDR2 SYGVKD, per germline. The CDR3 has 12 residues. The CDR3: CAISEQSNEQFF. The CDR3 nucleotides are TGTGCCATCAGTGAACAGTCCAATGAGCAGTTCTTC.

This clonotype was seen many times. This CDR3 is CSAPPGDSYEQYF. For the CDR3, the DNA is TGCAGTGCCCCCCCCGGGGACTCCTACGAGCAGTACTTC. The chain joins TRBV20-1 to TRBJ2-7; a weak D match, TRBD2 (5 bases). This CDR3 has 13 amino acids. Trimming shortened V by 6 bases and J by 0 bases, and 12 bases separated the two germline ends. The germline V gene encodes CDR1 DFQATT and CDR2 SNEGSKA (reference sequence).

As for this clonotype: Possible read error: a much larger clone is one base away. The V gene is TRBV5-6, the J gene TRBJ2-1; D unresolved. CDR3 length equals 15 residues. The V end was cut by 2 bases, the J end by 2 bases, with 11 bases between. The germline V gene has CDR1 SGHDT and CDR2 YYEEEE. DNA for the CDR3: TGTGCCAGCAGCTTCTCTCCGTGGGCCTACAATGAGCAGTTCTTC. It specifies CASSFSPWAYNEQFF.

This clonotype was counted many times. The chain uses TRBV2 and TRBJ2-5, with TRBD2 identical over 7 bases. The V segment lost 7 bases and the J segment 2 bases; nucleotides outside the gene matches: 4. Per the germline V gene, CDR1 is SNHLY and CDR2 is FYNNEI. The CDR3 runs 13 residues. CDR3 region: CASTDSGQETQYF. The CDR3 nucleotides read TGTGCCAGCACGGATAGCGGGCAAGAGACCCAGTACTTC.

Many counts were recorded for this clonotype. The genes are TRBV13 and TRBJ2-7, with TRBD2 matching over 12 bases. CDR1 is PRHDT and CDR2 is FYEKMQ in the germline V gene (reference sequence). This CDR3 region has 15 residues. Trimming cost V 5 bases and J 4 bases; bases outside gene matches: 6. In nucleotides, the CDR3 is TGTGCCAGCAGCCGACCAACTAGCGGGAGGTACGAGCAGTACTTC. Translated, it gives CASSRPTSGRYEQYF.

This clonotype has only a few counts. This clone may be a read error of a much larger clone one base away. V is TRBV7-9 and J is TRBJ2-5, with a weak D call TRBD2 (6 bases). The CDR3 consists of 13 residues. The germline V gene encodes CDR1 SEHNR and CDR2 FQNEAQ (reference sequence). V gave up 4 bases and J gave up 5 bases, with 11 bases separating them. The CDR3 bases are TGTGCCAGCAGCTCAAACGGGAGTGAGACCCAGTACTTC. Residues: CASSSNGSETQYF. Complete variable domain (other parts from reference TRBV7-9 and TRBJ2-5): DTGVSQNPRHKITKRGQNVTFRCDPISEHNRLYWYRQTLGQGPEFLTYFQNEAQLEKSRLLSDRFSAERPKGSFSTLEIQRTEQGDSAMYLCASSSNGSETQYFGPGTRLLVL.

Many counts were recorded for this clonotype. The J gene is TRBJ2-1, the V gene TRBV19, with 10 bases that match TRBD1. The CDR3 runs 15 residues. The junction had 6 bases not matched to a gene; V was cut back by 3 bases and J by 7 bases. CDR1 and CDR2 from the germline V gene are LNHDA and SQIVND (reference sequence). The CDR3 is CASSMTGGFGNEQFF. The CDR3 DNA is TGTGCCAGTAGTATGACAGGGGGCTTCGGAAATGAGCAGTTCTTC.

Many counts were recorded for this clonotype. The chain recombines TRBV28 with TRBJ2-7, with 8 positions matching TRBD1. There are 14 residues in the CDR3. Germline assignment: CDR1 MDHEN and CDR2 SYDVKM. Unmatched junction bases numbered 6, after V lost 3 bases and J lost 5 bases. CDR3 protein: CASSFSRGLDEQYF. The CDR3 DNA reads TGTGCCAGCAGTTTCTCCAGGGGGCTGGACGAGCAGTACTTC.

In this sample, this clonotype turned up many times. The J gene is TRBJ1-1, the V gene TRBV12-3 or TRBV12-4, with D unclear. The CDR3 covers 15 residues. The ends were cut back, 3 bases at V and 2 bases at J, with 13 bases in the middle. CDR3 coding DNA: TGTGCCAGCAGTTTTCCGCGGACGTCTAACACTGAAGCTTTCTTT. It encodes CASSFPRTSNTEAFF.

In this sample, this clonotype turned up many times. V gene TRBV15 combines with J gene TRBJ1-1; TRBD1 matches at 8 bases. CDR1 is LNHNV and CDR2 is YYDKDF in the germline V gene (reference sequence). V shed 3 bases, J shed 1 base, and the junction held 4 bases outside the gene matches. The CDR3 length is 15 residues. As DNA, the CDR3 is TGTGCCACCAGCAGGCCAGGGGGCTGGAACACTGAAGCTTTCTTT. Its protein product is CATSRPGGWNTEAFF.

V is TRBV12-3 or TRBV12-4 and J is TRBJ2-1, with 16 positions matching TRBD2. Losses at the gene ends were 3 bases for V and 5 bases for J; bases not matched to a gene: 7. CDR3 length: 18 residues. In nucleotides, the CDR3 is TGTGCCAGCAGTTTGGAGGGACTAGCGGGAGGGCCTCACAATGAGCAGTTCTTC. Residues: CASSLEGLAGGPHNEQFF.

The table lists this clonotype with many counts. This chain joins TRBV2 and TRBJ2-1, with D hard to call. Germline values: CDR1 SNHLY, CDR2 FYNNEI. The CDR3 length is 13 residues. Trimming removed 4 bases from V and 2 bases from J, with 6 bases in between. CDR3 sequence: CASSVSTYNEQFF. For the CDR3, the DNA is TGTGCCAGCAGTGTTAGCACCTACAATGAGCAGTTCTTC.

The chain combines TRBV10-3 with TRBJ1-2; D remains ambiguous. V lost 0 bases and J 10 bases, leaving 12 bases between the germline ends. The germline V gene has CDR1 ENHRY and CDR2 SYGVKD. There are 13 residues in the CDR3. The CDR3 loop reads CAISESTSELYTF. The DNA of the CDR3 is TGTGCCATCAGTGAGTCGACTTCAGAGCTCTACACCTTC.

At least ten counts were recorded for this clonotype. The chain carries TRBV2 and TRBJ2-1, with D perhaps TRBD1 (6 bases). This CDR3 contains 11 residues. V was shortened by 3 bases and J by 11 bases, with 8 bases between the two germline ends. Germline V lookup: CDR1 SNHLY, CDR2 FYNNEI. CDR3 sequence: CASSDGTKQFF. The CDR3 region has the DNA TGTGCCAGCAGTGACGGGACAAAGCAGTTCTTC.

This clonotype was detected ten times or more. The rearrangement links TRBV19 to TRBJ1-5, with a possible D match to TRBD1 (5 bases). This CDR3 contains 14 residues. The germline CDR1 and CDR2 sequences are LNHDA and SQIVND (reference sequence). V shed 5 bases and J shed 2 bases, with 10 bases lying between them. The CDR3 region has the DNA TGTGCCAGTAGTCCCGCGGGGGGCAATCAGCCCCAGCATTTT. This codes for CASSPAGGNQPQHF.

This clonotype was picked up many times. V and J are TRBV20-1 and TRBJ2-3; no definite D call. The CDR3 has 13 residues. Trimming pared 3 bases from V and 1 base from J, leaving 8 bases between. Germline V gene data show CDR1 as DFQATT and CDR2 as SNEGSKA (reference sequence). The CDR3: CSASGEGTDTQYF. The CDR3 nucleotides read TGCAGTGCTAGTGGCGAGGGCACAGATACGCAGTATTTT.

The rearrangement uses TRBV7-2 and TRBJ2-3; 9 positions agree with TRBD2. J was trimmed by 4 bases and V by 1 base; bases with no gene match: 3. Germline CDR1 and CDR2: SGHTA and FQGNSA. The CDR3 sequence is 15 residues long. The CDR3 DNA sequence: TGTGCCAGCAGCTTAGGGACTAGCGTGCCAGATACGCAGTATTTT. It encodes CASSLGTSVPDTQYF.

The V call is TRBV7-9, the J call TRBJ2-1; 9 bases fit TRBD2. Germline assignment: CDR1 SEHNR and CDR2 FQNEAQ (reference sequence). The CDR3 covers 15 residues. Trimming took 5 bases from V and 7 from J; bases not matched to a gene: 9. CDR3 in amino acids: CASSNLAGDGNEQFF. The CDR3 DNA is TGTGCCAGCAGCAATTTAGCGGGAGACGGGAATGAGCAGTTCTTC.

This clonotype was picked up many times. The rearrangement links TRBV7-2 to TRBJ2-3; D remains ambiguous. The CDR3 is 14 residues long. CDR1 is SGHTA and CDR2 is FQGNSA in the germline V gene. V was pared by 4 bases and J by 0 bases, with 8 bases between. The CDR3 sequence: CASSSGRSTDTQYF. CDR3 DNA: TGTGCCAGCAGCTCTGGACGGAGCACAGATACGCAGTATTTT.